This T cell receptor (beta chain) was observed in a study of metastatic and nonmetastatic thyroid tumors (dated by TCRdb to between 2020 and 2021). Regarding the research as a whole: Repertoires were compared across peripheral blood and tumor or nodule tissue samples from malignant and benign thyroid patients.

Taken from the germline V gene, the CDR1 and CDR2 loops are ENHRY and SYGVKD. V and J are trimmed by 2 bases and 6 bases, and the gene matches miss 9 bases of the junction. The CDR3 starts with the cysteine, ends with the phenylalanine, and has 16 residues. Only the CDR3 part of the read is kept: 48 bases, read in frame from the first base. Overall results and qualifications from the work: In both blood and tumor samples, TCR beta diversity was reported to be significantly higher in malignant tumors than in benign nodules.

Receptor libraries were prepared by PCR. Reads for this sample came from an Illumina HiSeq 4000. High-throughput sequencing was used to profile the TCR beta-chain CDR3 region of each patient. In the authors' own workflow: A classifier to discriminate distant-metastatic papillary thyroid cancer patients was built from CDR3 differences across clinicopathological groups. To measure repertoire diversity the researchers used the Shannon index, while the Morisita-Horn index served to gauge how similar the tumor and blood repertoires were. The public reads were reprocessed in TCRdb via fastp at Q25 and MiXCR, keeping in-frame beta chains. The V and J calls shown here were made by TCRdb, not taken from the authors' results. The sample table lists about 38,000 clones, around 27% of them with a count of one. The ten biggest clones cover about 11% of the sample. This clone was seen at least ten times. Its recognized antigen is unknown. The sample holds no much larger clone one base away, and base qualities are not on file.

No treatment had been received by any patient before thyroid surgery. Patient clinical samples collected from about 2011 to 2019 were retrospectively analysed using T-cell receptor beta sequencing. The sequence was collected from a male donor with papillary thyroid cancer or a benign thyroid nodule (not recorded which). Some clones in this sample may be carry-over from other donors' samples. The sequence joins TRBV10-3 to TRBJ2-3; the central 9 bases match TRBD2. The sample was blood. The CDR3 is CAISERGASGKDTQYF. The nucleotide sequence reads TGTGCCATCAGTGAGCGCGGGGCTAGCGGGAAGGATACGCAGTATTTT.